The TCR beta chain described here comes from a study of T cell responses to AZD1222 COVID-19 vaccine. Profiled with immunoSEQ multiplex PCR; TCRdb holds only in-frame clones, not every one. The data hold around 140,000 clones, with 90% observed a single time. Trimming left V 1 base short and J 4 bases short, with 14 bases between. CDR1 and CDR2 (germline): MGHRA, YSYEKL. The CDR3 length is 16 residues. Study-wide findings and caveats: It was only a handful of AZD1222 recipients who were seropositive at baseline. Two AZD1222 doses significantly raised spike-specific TCR breadth and depth over controls. Reportedly, nearly half the spike-specific TCRs target unmutated variant regions. It should be noted that donors were predominantly white British and more often female, and clonal diversity was possibly underestimated.

Turning to this clone: Its antigen remains unknown.

The TCR originated in an adult in good health. Specimen: peripheral blood, collected on day 0 of AZD1222 vaccination. V gene TRBV4-1 combines with J gene TRBJ2-4, with a weak D call TRBD2 (6 bases). CDR3 sequence: CASSQVLAATKNIQYF. The CDR3 nucleotides are TGCGCCAGCAGCCAAGTACTAGCTGCGACGAAAAACATTCAGTACTTC.